This T cell receptor (beta chain) was captured in a study of blood T cells in healthy people across ages. Study-level points and caveats: It was not known whether donors were CMV positive (a possible confounder of expanded clonotype changes).

Next came a second PCR, run for about 7 to 12 cycles, which used a sample-barcoded 5' primer along with a J-beta primer mix. TCRdb analysed the 5' RACE reads with MiXCR anew, one entry per CDR3 protein. The table has under 750,000 distinct CDR3 sequences, less than 60% seen once. This clonotype was seen only a few times. Its matching antigen is unknown. The TCR comes from a man older than 75 in good health. Sequenced material: blood.

CDR3 residues: CASSATSGRASYNEQFF. As DNA, the CDR3 is TGTGCCAGCAGCGCGACTAGCGGGAGGGCCTCGTACAATGAGCAGTTCTTC. V and J are TRBV11-1 and TRBJ2-1; 14 nucleotides match TRBD2. Germline V lookup: CDR1 SGHAT, CDR2 FQDESV (reference sequence). The CDR3 loop spans 17 amino acids. After removal of 5 bases from V and 4 bases from J, the junction contained 7 bases not matched to a gene.